The 21 T cell receptor beta chains listed next were all sequenced from one sample in a study of cytomegalovirus exposure and HLA in healthy donors. PCR amplification relied on 60 Vbeta primers (plus 13 Jbeta primers). The assay was immunoSEQ multiplex PCR, and TCRdb's table has in-frame clones only and misses some. In the table there are some 180,000 clones, 75% to 80% of which are singletons. The sample was PBMCs. The receptors originated from a female donor in good health and CMV-seronegative.

This rearrangement joins TRBV19 to TRBJ2-2; no definite D call. The CDR3 extends over 13 amino acids. Trimming removed 9 bases at V and 2 bases at J, with 10 bases between. In germline, CDR1 is LNHDA, CDR2 SQIVND (reference sequence). The CDR3 here is CASQGVNTGELFF. CDR3 coding DNA: TGTGCCAGCCAAGGAGTTAACACCGGGGAGCTGTTTTTT.

The J gene is TRBJ2-5, the V gene TRBV6-6; tentative D call: TRBD1 (5 bases). The V gene's germline CDR1 is MNHNY and CDR2 SVGAGI (reference sequence). Trimming shortened V by 3 bases and J by 2 bases, and 13 bases separated the two germline ends. There are 15 residues in the CDR3. CDR3 amino acids: CASSYPLGLQETQYF. The CDR3 DNA is TGTGCCAGCAGTTATCCCTTGGGGCTTCAAGAGACCCAGTACTTC.

This sequence joins TRBV23-1 and TRBJ2-7; 9 bases agree with TRBD1. TRBV23-1 is recorded as an ORF, its role being uncertain. Trimming took 2 bases from V and 2 from J; bases not matched to a gene: 4. This CDR3 spans 15 amino acids. The DNA of the CDR3 is TGCGCCAGCAGTCAAGGGGACAGGGTCACCTACGAGCAGTACTTC. It encodes CASSQGDRVTYEQYF.

This chain links TRBV6-1 with TRBJ2-7; 10 bases are shared with TRBD1. The J segment lost 3 bases and the V segment lost 5 bases, leaving 7 bases of the junction unmatched. The CDR3 spans 15 residues. The germline CDR1 and CDR2 sequences are MNHNS and SASEGT. CDR3 sequence (DNA): TGTGCCAGCAGTTCGGGGGGACAGGGGATCTACGAGCAGTACTTC. Translating it yields CASSSGGQGIYEQYF.

This chain links TRBV23-1 with TRBJ2-2; TRBD1 matches at 8 bases. TRBV23-1 is an ORF for which the function is uncertain. Trimming cost V 4 bases and J 5 bases; bases outside gene matches: 12. There are 17 residues in the CDR3. CDR3 protein: CASSPFPGQAPTGELFF. DNA for the CDR3: TGCGCCAGCAGTCCGTTTCCGGGACAGGCTCCTACCGGGGAGCTGTTTTTT.

Turning to this clone: At one boundary the junction diverges from the germline segment, which might be a read error. This chain links TRBV27 with TRBJ2-7; D might be TRBD2 (7 bases). This CDR3 is built from 15 residues. Germline V gene lookup returns CDR1 MNHEY and CDR2 SMNVEV (reference sequence). The CDR3 loop reads CASGLGGQYSYEQYF. The CDR3 DNA reads as TGTGCCAGCGGTTTGGGGGGGCAGTACTCCTACGAGCAGTACTTC.

With respect to this clone: Other nucleotide sequences in the sample specify the same CDR3. The chain has TRBV5-1 and TRBJ2-1; D may be TRBD1 (6 bases). Trimming removed 1 base from V and 4 bases from J, with 12 bases in between. CDR1 SGHRS and CDR2 YFSETQ come from the germline V gene. The CDR3 covers 15 residues. In DNA form, the CDR3 reads TGCGCCAGCAGCTTGTCCCAGGGGACGTACAATGAGCAGTTCTTC. Residues: CASSLSQGTYNEQFF.

A few counts support this clone. Within the sample, other DNA sequences also encode this same CDR3. V usage is TRBV9 and J usage is TRBJ2-2, with D unresolved. CDR3 length: 16 residues. Trimming pared 4 bases from V and 3 bases from J, leaving 16 bases between. CDR1 SGDLS and CDR2 YYNGEE come from the germline V gene. CDR3 sequence: CASSPKVADYTGELFF. The CDR3 nucleotides read TGTGCCAGCAGCCCTAAGGTAGCAGACTACACCGGGGAGCTGTTTTTT.

The rearrangement joins TRBV9 to TRBJ1-5; D perhaps matches TRBD1 (6 bases). The V gene's germline CDR1 is SGDLS and CDR2 YYNGEE. The length of the CDR3 is 17 residues. Deletions cut 4 bases from V and 5 bases from J, with 22 bases between. The CDR3 protein is CASSRSGDPFQDQPQHF. The CDR3 DNA is TGTGCCAGCAGCAGGTCAGGGGACCCTTTTCAGGATCAGCCCCAGCATTTT.

The chain joins TRBV28 to TRBJ2-2, with no clear D. From germline, CDR1 is MDHEN and CDR2 SYDVKM. The CDR3 consists of 16 residues. With 2 bases removed from V and 4 bases from J, the gap between germline ends came to 14 bases. The CDR3 reads CASSLGRASGTGELFF. Here the CDR3 DNA reads TGTGCCAGCAGTTTAGGCCGAGCATCGGGCACCGGGGAGCTGTTTTTT.

This chain uses TRBV7-8 with TRBJ1-2; 8 nucleotides line up with TRBD1. J lost 3 bases, V lost 5 bases, and 8 bases had no gene match. CDR1 is SGHVS and CDR2 is FQNEAQ in the germline V gene. The length of the CDR3 is 15 residues. The CDR3 DNA reads as TGTGCCAGCAGCAAGTGGACAGGGTATGACTATGGCTACACCTTC. As protein: CASSKWTGYDYGYTF.

V gene TRBV7-3 combines with J gene TRBJ1-1, with 7 bases aligning to TRBD1. Germline assignment: CDR1 SGHTA and CDR2 FQGTGA. The length of the CDR3 is 14 residues. With V trimmed by 3 bases and J by 1 base, 2 bases remained unmatched. The CDR3 bases are TGTGCCAGCAGCTTCGGACAGGAGAACACTGAAGCTTTCTTT. Amino acids: CASSFGQENTEAFF. Using reference TRBV7-3 and TRBJ1-1 for the parts outside the CDR3, the full variable domain is GAGVSQTPSNKVTEKGKYVELRCDPISGHTALYWYRQSLGQGPEFLIYFQGTGAADDSGLPNDRFFAVRPEGSVSTLKIQRTERGDSAVYLCASSFGQENTEAFFGQGTRLTVV.

The gene calls are TRBV6-5 and TRBJ2-7; 9 nucleotides agree with TRBD1. The CDR3 has 14 amino acids. Trimming removed 6 bases from V and 1 base from J; junction bases left unmatched: 4. Germline lookup yields CDR1 MNHEY and CDR2 SVGAGI. For the CDR3, the DNA is TGTGCCAGCAGAAGGGACAGGGATTCCTACGAGCAGTACTTC. Translating it yields CASRRDRDSYEQYF.

The gene calls are TRBV9 and TRBJ2-1, with 7 bases identical to TRBD2. CDR1 and CDR2 (germline): SGDLS, YYNGEE. V dropped 0 bases and J dropped 2; count of bases not matched to a gene: 5. The length of the CDR3 is 16 residues. Written as DNA, the CDR3 is TGTGCCAGCAGCGTAGGGGTGGGGAGGGCCTACAATGAGCAGTTCTTC. This translates into CASSVGVGRAYNEQFF.

The rearrangement joins TRBV29-1 to TRBJ2-3; D unclear. The CDR3 contains 13 residues. Trimming shortened V by 2 bases and J by 4 bases, and 10 bases separated the two germline ends. From germline, CDR1 is SQVTM and CDR2 ANQGSEA. The CDR3 nucleotides read TGCAGCGTTGAATTAATTTATGCAGATACGCAGTATTTT. This gives the protein CSVELIYADTQYF.

This chain joins TRBV7-3 and TRBJ2-5, with 11 bases identical to TRBD2. This CDR3 comprises 17 residues. CDR1 SGHTA and CDR2 FQGTGA come from the germline V gene. The trim removed 5 bases at V and 3 bases at J, leaving 11 bases unmatched. DNA of the CDR3: TGTGCCAGCAGCGCCGGGACTAGCGGACTGCTGGAAGAGACCCAGTACTTC. Its protein is CASSAGTSGLLEETQYF.

In its sample, this clone was seen a few times. Other DNA sequences in the sample encode the same CDR3. DNA for the CDR3: TGTGCCAGCAGCTTAGTTGGCGGCCCCACAGATACGCAGTATTTT. This translates into CASSLVGGPTDTQYF. This chain links TRBV7-2 with TRBJ2-3; D gene uncertain. Germline V gene data show CDR1 as SGHTA and CDR2 as FQGNSA. The CDR3 is 15 residues long. V was cut by 1 base and J by 2 bases, with 10 bases left in between.

This clone was counted once. The chain has TRBV12-5 and TRBJ2-5, with TRBD2 as a possible D gene (6 bases). The CDR3 has 16 residues. Germline CDR1 reads LGHNT; CDR2 reads FRNRAP. The ends were cut back, 2 bases at V and 1 base at J, with 14 bases in the middle. The DNA of the CDR3 is TGTGCTAGTGGTTTGCCCACTAGCCCCCGCCAAGAGACCCAGTACTTC. Translation: CASGLPTSPRQETQYF.

This sequence joins TRBV28 and TRBJ2-1; 14 bases match TRBD2. Germline values: CDR1 MDHEN, CDR2 SYDVKM. Trimming took 8 bases from V and 9 from J; bases not matched to a gene: 9. The CDR3 loop spans 15 amino acids. In nucleotides, the CDR3 is TGTGCCAGCGTGGGGGGGACTAGCGGGAGAGGTGAGCAGTTCTTC. The encoded protein is CASVGGTSGRGEQFF.

This clone was observed once. V usage is TRBV2 and J usage is TRBJ2-1; 8 nucleotides align to TRBD1. Germline CDR1 SNHLY, CDR2 FYNNEI. CDR3 length: 15 amino acids. V shed 2 bases, J shed 8 bases, and the junction held 8 bases outside the gene matches. The chain's CDR3 is CASSEFRTGKDEQFF. CDR3 sequence (DNA): TGTGCCAGCAGTGAATTTAGGACAGGGAAGGATGAGCAGTTCTTC.

CDR3 nucleotide sequence: TGTGCCAGCAGCCTCGGTCCGCCCTACGAGCAGTACTTC. Translation: CASSLGPPYEQYF. The J gene is TRBJ2-7, the V gene TRBV14, with D uncertain. The CDR3 sequence is 13 residues long. CDR1 is SGHDN, CDR2 FVKESK, per germline. V was pared by 4 bases and J by 2 bases, with 9 bases between.